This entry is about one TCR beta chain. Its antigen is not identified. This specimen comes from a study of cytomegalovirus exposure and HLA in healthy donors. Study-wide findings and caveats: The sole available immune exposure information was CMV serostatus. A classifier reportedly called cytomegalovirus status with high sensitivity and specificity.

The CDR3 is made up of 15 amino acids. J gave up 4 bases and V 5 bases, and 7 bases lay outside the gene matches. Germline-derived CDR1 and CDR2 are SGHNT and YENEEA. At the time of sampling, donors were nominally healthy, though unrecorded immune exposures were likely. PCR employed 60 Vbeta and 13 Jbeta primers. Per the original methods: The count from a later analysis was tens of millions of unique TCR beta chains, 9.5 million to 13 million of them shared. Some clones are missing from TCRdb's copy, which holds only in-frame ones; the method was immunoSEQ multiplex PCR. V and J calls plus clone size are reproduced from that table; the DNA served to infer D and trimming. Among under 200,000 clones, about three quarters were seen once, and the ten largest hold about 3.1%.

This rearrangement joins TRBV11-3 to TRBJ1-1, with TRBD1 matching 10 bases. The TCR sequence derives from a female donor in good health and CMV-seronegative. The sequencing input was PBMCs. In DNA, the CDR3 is TGTGCCAGCAGCCCGACAGGGGGCGTGAGCACTGAAGCTTTCTTT. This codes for CASSPTGGVSTEAFF.